This is a list of T cell receptor beta chains from one sample in a study of cytomegalovirus exposure and HLA in healthy donors. Produced via immunoSEQ multiplex PCR; TCRdb's table is partial and in-frame only. This table has over 150,000 clones, roughly 76% appearing once. Sequenced sample: PBMCs. All receptors come from a woman between 50 and 59 years old in good health and CMV-seronegative. Both conserved end residues are part of each CDR3. Fields, in order: clone size, V gene, D gene, J gene, CDR3 protein, CDR3 DNA. D genes are given only for firm matches. Not every row has a clone size; where given, it reads once, few, many or a size class.

abundance: -; v_gene: TRBV4-2; d_gene: TRBD2; j_gene: TRBJ2-3; CDR3aa: CASSDVGREGTDTQYF; CDR3nt: TGTGCCAGCAGCGATGTAGGGCGGGAGGGCACAGATACGCAGTATTTT
abundance: -; v_gene: TRBV7-2; d_gene: -; j_gene: TRBJ2-7; CDR3aa: CASSLANSYEQYF; CDR3nt: TGTGCCAGCAGCTTAGCCAACTCCTACGAGCAGTACTTC
abundance: -; v_gene: TRBV5-1; d_gene: -; j_gene: TRBJ1-1; CDR3aa: CASTLGGYTEAFF; CDR3nt: TGCGCCAGCACTCTGGGGGGGTACACTGAAGCTTTCTTT
abundance: -; v_gene: TRBV10-1; d_gene: TRBD1; j_gene: TRBJ1-1; CDR3aa: CASREVIDRGRFLGAFF; CDR3nt: TGCGCCAGCAGGGAGGTAATAGACAGGGGGCGCTTCCTTGGAGCTTTCTTT
abundance: -; v_gene: TRBV7-2; d_gene: -; j_gene: TRBJ2-3; CDR3aa: CASSLPRGAAIGDTQYF; CDR3nt: TGTGCCAGCAGCTTGCCCCGGGGGGCTGCTATTGGAGATACGCAGTATTTT
abundance: -; v_gene: TRBV28; d_gene: -; j_gene: TRBJ1-2; CDR3aa: CASSLSQGWNGYTF; CDR3nt: TGTGCCAGCAGTTTATCCCAGGGGTGGAATGGCTACACCTTC
abundance: few; v_gene: TRBV6-5; d_gene: -; j_gene: TRBJ1-2; CDR3aa: CASSGGGYGYTF; CDR3nt: TGTGCCAGCTCCGGGGGAGGGTATGGCTACACCTTC
abundance: -; v_gene: TRBV30; d_gene: -; j_gene: TRBJ1-5; CDR3aa: CAWSGRNSNQPQHF; CDR3nt: TGTGCCTGGAGTGGGAGGAATAGCAATCAGCCCCAGCATTTT
abundance: once; v_gene: TRBV7-9; d_gene: TRBD1; j_gene: TRBJ1-1; CDR3aa: CASSFRQGARGTEAFF; CDR3nt: TGTGCCAGCAGCTTTCGACAGGGGGCTCGGGGTACTGAAGCTTTCTTT
abundance: once; v_gene: TRBV28; d_gene: -; j_gene: TRBJ1-2; CDR3aa: CASSLFPSGEGYTF; CDR3nt: TGTGCCAGCAGTTTATTTCCTTCGGGGGAAGGCTACACCTTC
abundance: -; v_gene: TRBV7-6; d_gene: -; j_gene: TRBJ2-1; CDR3aa: CASSLAPAGPNNEQFF; CDR3nt: TGTGCCAGCAGCTTAGCTCCAGCGGGCCCTAACAATGAGCAGTTCTTC
abundance: -; v_gene: TRBV7-2; d_gene: -; j_gene: TRBJ1-3; CDR3aa: CASGETWSSGNTIYF; CDR3nt: TGTGCCAGCGGCGAAACGTGGAGCTCCGGAAACACCATATATTTT
abundance: -; v_gene: TRBV9; d_gene: TRBD2; j_gene: TRBJ2-3; CDR3aa: CASSVRTGGSTDTQYF; CDR3nt: TGTGCCAGCAGCGTAAGGACGGGAGGATCCACAGATACGCAGTATTTT
abundance: -; v_gene: TRBV5-1; d_gene: TRBD2; j_gene: TRBJ2-7; CDR3aa: CASSLEGLAAPYEQYF; CDR3nt: TGCGCCAGCAGCTTGGAGGGACTAGCGGCCCCATACGAGCAGTACTTC
abundance: -; v_gene: TRBV5-5; d_gene: TRBD1; j_gene: TRBJ1-5; CDR3aa: CASSLETGLNQPQHF; CDR3nt: TGTGCCAGCAGCTTAGAGACAGGGCTCAATCAGCCCCAGCATTTT
abundance: -; v_gene: TRBV7-2; d_gene: -; j_gene: TRBJ2-7; CDR3aa: CASSLSRVYEQYF; CDR3nt: TGTGCCAGCAGCTTAAGCCGGGTCTACGAGCAGTACTTC
abundance: -; v_gene: TRBV5-1; d_gene: TRBD1; j_gene: TRBJ1-1; CDR3aa: CASSQPTGTGNTEAFF; CDR3nt: TGCGCCAGCAGCCAACCAACCGGGACAGGAAACACTGAAGCTTTCTTT
abundance: -; v_gene: TRBV6-5; d_gene: -; j_gene: TRBJ1-1; CDR3aa: CASSNNRRMNTEAFF; CDR3nt: TGTGCCAGCAGTAACAACAGGCGCATGAACACTGAAGCTTTCTTT
abundance: -; v_gene: TRBV5-1; d_gene: -; j_gene: TRBJ2-2; CDR3aa: CASSLEQADTGELFF; CDR3nt: TGCGCCAGCAGCTTGGAACAGGCGGACACCGGGGAGCTGTTTTTT
abundance: -; v_gene: TRBV5-6; d_gene: -; j_gene: TRBJ1-2; CDR3aa: CASSLHLTGGYTF; CDR3nt: TGTGCCAGCAGCTTACACCTCACCGGGGGCTACACCTTC
abundance: -; v_gene: TRBV29-1; d_gene: -; j_gene: TRBJ2-1; CDR3aa: CSVDGPLGNEQFF; CDR3nt: TGCAGCGTTGATGGGCCTTTGGGTAATGAGCAGTTCTTC
abundance: once; v_gene: TRBV27; d_gene: -; j_gene: TRBJ2-5; CDR3aa: CASSSGETQYF; CDR3nt: TGTGCCAGCAGTTCCGGGGAGACCCAGTACTTC
abundance: few; v_gene: TRBV28; d_gene: TRBD2; j_gene: TRBJ2-2; CDR3aa: CASTLGGSGGWLFF; CDR3nt: TGTGCCAGCACCCTTGGGGGCAGCGGGGGTTGGCTGTTTTTT
abundance: -; v_gene: TRBV25-1; d_gene: TRBD1; j_gene: TRBJ1-2; CDR3aa: CASETGNYGYTF; CDR3nt: TGTGCCAGCGAGACAGGGAACTATGGCTACACCTTC
abundance: -; v_gene: TRBV7-9; d_gene: -; j_gene: TRBJ2-5; CDR3aa: CASSLGTGEAAQYF; CDR3nt: TGTGCCAGCAGCTTGGGGACTGGGGAGGCGGCCCAGTACTTC
abundance: -; v_gene: TRBV10-1; d_gene: -; j_gene: TRBJ2-7; CDR3aa: CASSEANSYEQYF; CDR3nt: TGCGCCAGCAGTGAAGCAAATTCTTACGAGCAGTACTTC
abundance: -; v_gene: TRBV18; d_gene: TRBD2; j_gene: TRBJ2-3; CDR3aa: CASSPGTSGRSDTQYF; CDR3nt: TGTGCCAGCTCACCCGGGACTAGCGGGAGGTCAGATACGCAGTATTTT
abundance: -; v_gene: TRBV7-7; d_gene: -; j_gene: TRBJ1-2; CDR3aa: CASPGQLAPGGGYTF; CDR3nt: TGTGCCAGCCCTGGGCAGTTAGCCCCCGGGGGTGGCTACACCTTC
abundance: -; v_gene: TRBV6-6; d_gene: -; j_gene: TRBJ2-1; CDR3aa: CASSLGAFGEQFF; CDR3nt: TGTGCCAGCAGCCTAGGAGCCTTTGGTGAGCAGTTCTTC
abundance: -; v_gene: TRBV15; d_gene: TRBD1; j_gene: TRBJ2-5; CDR3aa: CATSPRDRGQETQYF; CDR3nt: TGTGCCACCAGCCCACGGGACAGGGGCCAAGAGACCCAGTACTTC
abundance: -; v_gene: TRBV7-8; d_gene: TRBD1; j_gene: TRBJ1-5; CDR3aa: CASSNQPGTGLPAGHQPQHF; CDR3nt: TGTGCCAGCAGCAACCAACCCGGGACAGGCCTCCCCGCCGGTCATCAGCCCCAGCATTTT
abundance: -; v_gene: TRBV28; d_gene: TRBD1; j_gene: TRBJ1-1; CDR3aa: CASSFYRGRDTEAFF; CDR3nt: TGTGCCAGCAGTTTCTACAGGGGTCGGGACACTGAAGCTTTCTTT
abundance: -; v_gene: TRBV19; d_gene: TRBD1; j_gene: TRBJ2-1; CDR3aa: CASSTKTGTPYNEQFF; CDR3nt: TGTGCCAGTAGTACCAAGACAGGGACACCCTACAATGAGCAGTTCTTC
abundance: -; v_gene: TRBV5-4; d_gene: -; j_gene: TRBJ2-1; CDR3aa: CASSHPPPEYNEQFF; CDR3nt: TGTGCCAGCAGCCACCCTCCGCCGGAGTACAATGAGCAGTTCTTC
abundance: -; v_gene: TRBV6-6; d_gene: -; j_gene: TRBJ1-1; CDR3aa: CASSYTGTNTEAFF; CDR3nt: TGTGCCAGCAGTTACACGGGGACAAACACTGAAGCTTTCTTT
abundance: -; v_gene: TRBV7-9; d_gene: -; j_gene: TRBJ2-7; CDR3aa: CASERGGGTAAYEQYF; CDR3nt: TGTGCCAGCGAAAGGGGTGGAGGGACAGCCGCCTACGAGCAGTACTTC
abundance: -; v_gene: TRBV14; d_gene: -; j_gene: TRBJ2-3; CDR3aa: CASSGSTPTDTQYF; CDR3nt: TGTGCCAGCAGTGGCTCAACACCCACAGATACGCAGTATTTT
abundance: few; v_gene: TRBV14; d_gene: -; j_gene: TRBJ1-6; CDR3aa: CASSQGQYLSPLHF; CDR3nt: TGTGCCAGCAGCCAAGGACAGTACTTGTCACCCCTCCACTTT
abundance: -; v_gene: TRBV5-8; d_gene: TRBD1; j_gene: TRBJ2-6; CDR3aa: CASSLAGTGLMGANVLTF; CDR3nt: TGTGCCAGCAGCTTGGCAGGGACAGGCCTAATGGGGGCCAACGTCCTGACTTTC
abundance: -; v_gene: TRBV12-5; d_gene: TRBD1; j_gene: TRBJ2-6; CDR3aa: CASGPPWTGGTGANVLTF; CDR3nt: TGTGCTAGTGGACCCCCCTGGACAGGGGGGACTGGGGCCAACGTCCTGACTTTC
abundance: few; v_gene: TRBV9; d_gene: TRBD1; j_gene: TRBJ2-3; CDR3aa: CASSVVGGHTDAQYF; CDR3nt: TGTGCCAGCAGCGTAGTAGGGGGCCACACAGATGCGCAGTATTTT
abundance: -; v_gene: TRBV9; d_gene: TRBD2; j_gene: TRBJ2-3; CDR3aa: CASSPLLAGSTDTQYF; CDR3nt: TGTGCCAGCAGCCCGTTACTAGCGGGAAGCACAGATACGCAGTATTTT
abundance: -; v_gene: TRBV6-1; d_gene: -; j_gene: TRBJ2-1; CDR3aa: CASSVMTGDEQFF; CDR3nt: TGTGCCAGCAGTGTTATGACAGGCGATGAGCAGTTCTTC
abundance: -; v_gene: TRBV23-1; d_gene: -; j_gene: TRBJ1-5; CDR3aa: CASSHFDGGSNQPQHF; CDR3nt: TGCGCCAGCAGTCACTTCGACGGGGGAAGCAATCAGCCCCAGCATTTT
abundance: few; v_gene: TRBV30; d_gene: -; j_gene: TRBJ1-1; CDR3aa: CAWGTGNTEAFF; CDR3nt: TGTGCCTGGGGTACAGGGAACACTGAAGCTTTCTTT
abundance: -; v_gene: TRBV6-1; d_gene: -; j_gene: TRBJ2-7; CDR3aa: CASSEANSYEQYF; CDR3nt: TGTGCCAGCAGTGAAGCGAACAGCTACGAGCAGTACTTC
abundance: -; v_gene: TRBV7-4; d_gene: -; j_gene: TRBJ1-5; CDR3aa: CASSSDDTHRSNQPQHF; CDR3nt: TGTGCCAGCAGCTCCGACGATACTCACAGGAGCAATCAGCCCCAGCATTTT
abundance: -; v_gene: TRBV5-1; d_gene: -; j_gene: TRBJ2-3; CDR3aa: CASSFAQGHGTDTQYF; CDR3nt: TGCGCCAGCAGCTTCGCCCAGGGGCACGGCACAGATACGCAGTATTTT
abundance: -; v_gene: TRBV11-3; d_gene: -; j_gene: TRBJ2-1; CDR3aa: CASSPSGRAWGEQFF; CDR3nt: TGTGCCAGCAGCCCCTCAGGCAGGGCGTGGGGTGAGCAGTTCTTC
abundance: -; v_gene: TRBV10-3; d_gene: -; j_gene: TRBJ1-5; CDR3aa: CAISDTLENQPQHF; CDR3nt: TGTGCCATCAGTGACACGTTAGAGAATCAGCCCCAGCATTTT
abundance: -; v_gene: TRBV19; d_gene: -; j_gene: TRBJ2-2; CDR3aa: CASSILERESGELFF; CDR3nt: TGTGCCAGTAGTATACTTGAGAGGGAAAGCGGGGAGCTGTTTTTT
abundance: -; v_gene: TRBV30; d_gene: -; j_gene: TRBJ2-5; CDR3aa: CAWSDGGALGETQYF; CDR3nt: TGTGCCTGGAGTGACGGGGGTGCGCTTGGGGAGACCCAGTACTTC
abundance: -; v_gene: TRBV7-6; d_gene: TRBD2; j_gene: TRBJ2-7; CDR3aa: CASSPMASGYTYEQYF; CDR3nt: TGTGCCAGCAGCCCGATGGCTAGCGGATATACCTACGAGCAGTACTTC
abundance: -; v_gene: TRBV4-2; d_gene: TRBD2; j_gene: TRBJ2-7; CDR3aa: CASSPPLASGRREQYF; CDR3nt: TGTGCCAGCAGCCCCCCACTGGCTAGCGGACGAAGGGAGCAGTACTTC
abundance: -; v_gene: TRBV7-8; d_gene: TRBD1; j_gene: TRBJ2-3; CDR3aa: CASSLGQGSDTQYF; CDR3nt: TGTGCCAGCAGCTTGGGACAGGGGTCAGATACGCAGTATTTT
abundance: once; v_gene: TRBV6-5; d_gene: TRBD2; j_gene: TRBJ2-7; CDR3aa: CASTGAGGKREQYF; CDR3nt: TGTGCCAGCACCGGAGCGGGGGGTAAGCGAGAGCAGTACTTC
abundance: -; v_gene: TRBV6-6; d_gene: TRBD1; j_gene: TRBJ1-5; CDR3aa: CASSRTGEGQPQHF; CDR3nt: TGTGCCAGCAGTCGGACAGGGGAGGGCCAGCCCCAGCATTTT
abundance: -; v_gene: TRBV4-2; d_gene: TRBD1; j_gene: TRBJ2-2; CDR3aa: CASSQDGGQGITGELFF; CDR3nt: TGTGCCAGCAGCCAAGATGGCGGACAGGGGATAACCGGGGAGCTGTTTTTT